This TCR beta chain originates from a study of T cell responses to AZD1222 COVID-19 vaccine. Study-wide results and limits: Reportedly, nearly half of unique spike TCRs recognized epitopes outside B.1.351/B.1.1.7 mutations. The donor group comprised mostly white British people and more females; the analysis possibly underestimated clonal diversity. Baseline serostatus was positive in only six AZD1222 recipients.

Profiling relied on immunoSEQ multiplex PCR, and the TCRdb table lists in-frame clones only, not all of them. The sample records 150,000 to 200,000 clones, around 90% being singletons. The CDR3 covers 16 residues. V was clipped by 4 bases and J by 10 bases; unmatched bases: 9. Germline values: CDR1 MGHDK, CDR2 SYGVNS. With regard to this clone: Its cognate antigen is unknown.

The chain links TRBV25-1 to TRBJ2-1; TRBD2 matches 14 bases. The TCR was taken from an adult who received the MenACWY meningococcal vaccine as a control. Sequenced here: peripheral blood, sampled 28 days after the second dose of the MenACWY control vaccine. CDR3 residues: CASSALGTSGRGEQFF. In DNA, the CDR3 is TGTGCCAGCAGTGCACTCGGGACTAGCGGGAGAGGAGAGCAGTTCTTC.